The sequence of this TCR beta chain was determined in a study of regulatory T cells in long-lasting Graves disease. Trimming took 0 bases from V and 9 from J, leaving 6 bases between them. CDR3 size: 12 residues. Germline CDR1 SGHDN, CDR2 FVKESK. Documented time point: newly diagnosed GD, antithyroid drugs for less than 3 months. After RNA was extracted from PBMCs, the TCR library was made from it. According to the study, TCR beta libraries were built with iRepertoire HTBI primers and CDR3-region Arm-PCR. TCRdb redid the calling of the multiplex PCR reads with MiXCR, one entry per CDR3 protein. Among 450,000 to 600,000 distinct CDR3 sequences, 15% to 20% were seen once, and the ten largest hold 9% to 15%. This sample also belongs to another study, concerning T cells in Graves' hyperthyroidism and ophthalmopathy.

The sample in question was peripheral blood mononuclear cells (PBMCs), obtained at new diagnosis, from a patient treated with antithyroid drugs. The chain uses TRBV14 and TRBJ2-1; D ambiguous. This sequence originates from a man aged 40-50 years with Graves disease. CDR3 protein: CASSQERIEQFF. CDR3 bases: TGTGCCAGCAGCCAAGAGAGGATTGAGCAGTTCTTC.